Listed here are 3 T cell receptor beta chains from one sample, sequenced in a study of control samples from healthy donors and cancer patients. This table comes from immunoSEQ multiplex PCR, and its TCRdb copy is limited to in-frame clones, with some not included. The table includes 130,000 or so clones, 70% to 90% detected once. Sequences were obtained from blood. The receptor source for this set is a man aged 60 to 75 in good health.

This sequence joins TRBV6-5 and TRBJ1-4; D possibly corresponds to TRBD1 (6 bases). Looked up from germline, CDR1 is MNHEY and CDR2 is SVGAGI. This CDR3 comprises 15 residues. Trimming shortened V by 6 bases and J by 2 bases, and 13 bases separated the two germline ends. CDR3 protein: CASRGRGATNEKLFF. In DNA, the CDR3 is TGTGCCAGCAGGGGCAGGGGTGCTACTAATGAAAAACTGTTTTTT.

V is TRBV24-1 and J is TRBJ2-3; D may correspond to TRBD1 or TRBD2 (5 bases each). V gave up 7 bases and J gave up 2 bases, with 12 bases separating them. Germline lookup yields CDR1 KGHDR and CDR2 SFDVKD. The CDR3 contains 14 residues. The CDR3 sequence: CATRGTVLTDTQYF. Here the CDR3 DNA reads TGTGCCACCAGGGGGACGGTTCTCACAGATACGCAGTATTTT.

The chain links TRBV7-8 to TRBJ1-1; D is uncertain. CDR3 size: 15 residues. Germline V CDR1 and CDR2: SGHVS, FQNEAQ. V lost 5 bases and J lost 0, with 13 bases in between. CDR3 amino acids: CASSLSGEVNTEAFF. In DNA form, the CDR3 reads TGTGCCAGCAGCCTTAGCGGGGAGGTGAACACTGAAGCTTTCTTT.